This TCR beta chain originates from a study of cytomegalovirus exposure and HLA in healthy donors. The PCR was carried out with 60 Vbeta primers and 13 Jbeta primers. Sequencing was performed with immunoSEQ multiplex PCR; in TCRdb, only in-frame clones are kept and a portion is missing. The sample gives fewer than 200,000 clones, roughly 82% of which show up once; approximately 11% is in the top ten. The CDR3 runs 15 residues. The V and J ends lost 2 bases and 5 bases respectively, with 16 bases between them. Germline CDR1 MDHEN, CDR2 SYDVKM. V is TRBV28 and J is TRBJ2-7; D may be TRBD1 (6 bases). The sample comprised PBMCs. This receptor was taken from a man aged 45-60 years in good health and CMV-seropositive. For the CDR3, the DNA is TGTGCCAGCAGTTTACAAACCGGGACATACCACGAGCAGTACTTC. This translates into CASSLQTGTYHEQYF.